This passage covers 28 T cell receptor beta chains from one sample sequenced in a study of cytomegalovirus exposure and HLA in healthy donors. PCR was performed using 60 Vbeta and 13 Jbeta primers. Profiling relied on immunoSEQ multiplex PCR, and the TCRdb table lists in-frame clones only, not all of them. In the table there are 210,000 or so clones, over 65% of which are singletons. Sample: PBMCs. Every receptor here comes from a young man in good health and CMV-seronegative.

In nucleotides, the CDR3 is TGTGCCAGTAGTATGAAGGGGGGGCGACCTTCGGGCTACACCTTC. Translating gives CASSMKGGRPSGYTF. The chain links TRBV19 to TRBJ1-2, with D maybe TRBD1 (6 bases). The V end lost 3 bases, the J end lost 8 bases, and 19 bases lay between the germline ends. The germline CDR1 and CDR2 sequences are LNHDA and SQIVND (reference sequence). The length of the CDR3 is 15 residues. Combining the CDR3 with reference TRBV19 and TRBJ1-2 gives the whole variable domain DGGITQSPKYLFRKEGQNVTLSCEQNLNHDAMYWYRQDPGQGLRLIYYSQIVNDFQKGDIAEGYSVSREKKESFPLTVTSAQKNPTAFYLCASSMKGGRPSGYTFGSGTRLTVV.

The rearrangement joins TRBV2 to TRBJ1-1; D ambiguous. The V end lost 5 bases, the J end lost 6 bases, and 13 bases lay between the germline ends. The CDR3 extends over 13 amino acids. CDR1 is SNHLY, CDR2 FYNNEI, per germline. CDR3 protein: CASSLLLIAEAFF. CDR3 sequence (DNA): TGTGCCAGCAGTCTCCTGTTAATAGCTGAAGCTTTCTTT.

CDR3 amino acids: CACRQGPSYEQYF. DNA for the CDR3: TGTGCCTGTAGACAGGGCCCTTCCTACGAGCAGTACTTC. The chain couples TRBV2 to TRBJ2-7, with 7 bases that match TRBD1. The CDR3 runs 13 residues. The V segment lost 11 bases and the J segment 1 base; nucleotides outside the gene matches: 8. Germline V gene data show CDR1 as SNHLY and CDR2 as FYNNEI.

The DNA for the CDR3 is TGTGCCAGCAGTGGGGGTAACAGGGAAGACTACACCTTC. Translated, it gives CASSGGNREDYTF. This chain connects TRBV28 to TRBJ1-2, with TRBD1 as a possible D gene (6 bases). Trimming removed 5 bases at V and 10 bases at J, with 17 bases between. Germline lookup yields CDR1 MDHEN and CDR2 SYDVKM. The CDR3 runs to 13 residues.

The rearrangement uses TRBV28 and TRBJ2-7, with D possibly being TRBD1 (6 bases). Per the germline V gene, CDR1 is MDHEN and CDR2 is SYDVKM. Trimming removed 1 base at V and 3 bases at J, with 13 bases between. This CDR3 comprises 15 residues. This chain's CDR3 is CASSLLEGGGYEQYF. The CDR3, as DNA: TGTGCCAGCAGTTTATTGGAAGGGGGTGGCTACGAGCAGTACTTC.

The chain combines TRBV10-3 with TRBJ2-5, with unresolved D. The ends were cut back, 6 bases at V and 1 base at J, with 15 bases in the middle. The CDR3 length is 15 residues. Germline CDR1 and CDR2: ENHRY and SYGVKD. DNA of the CDR3: TGTGCCATCAGGAGGAGCTACTCTCCCCAAGAGACCCAGTACTTC. As protein: CAIRRSYSPQETQYF.

The chain uses TRBV18 and TRBJ1-4; 8 bases map to TRBD1. Losses at the gene ends were 5 bases for V and 6 bases for J; bases not matched to a gene: 8. Germline-derived CDR1 and CDR2 are KGHSH and LQKENI. There are 15 residues in the CDR3. As DNA, the CDR3 is TGTGCCAGCTCATCCTTGGACAGGGTAGATGAAAAACTGTTTTTT. Translating it yields CASSSLDRVDEKLFF.

J is TRBJ1-1 and V is TRBV7-8; D is undetermined. V shed 3 bases and J shed 2 bases, with 10 bases lying between them. The CDR3 runs 14 residues. Germline CDR1 is SGHVS and CDR2 is FQNEAQ. The DNA for the CDR3 is TGTGCCAGCAGCTTCGCGGAGGGTAACACTGAAGCTTTCTTT. Amino acids: CASSFAEGNTEAFF.

The rearrangement uses TRBV11-2 and TRBJ2-1, with D perhaps matching TRBD1 (6 bases). The germline gives CDR1 SGHAT, CDR2 FQNNGV. V lost 1 base, J lost 7 bases, and 17 bases lay in between. There are 16 residues in the CDR3. In DNA form, the CDR3 reads TGTGCCAGCAGCTTAGGAGGGGGAAGTCGTGGGAATGAGCAGTTCTTC. Translation: CASSLGGGSRGNEQFF. The full variable domain, completed using reference TRBV11-2 and TRBJ2-1, is EAGVAQSPRYKIIEKRQSVAFWCNPISGHATLYWYQQILGQGPKLLIQFQNNGVVDDSQLPKDRFSAERLKGVDSTLKIQPAKLEDSAVYLCASSLGGGSRGNEQFFGPGTRLTVL.

This clone was picked up a small number of times. DNA for the CDR3: TGTGCCAGCAGTGTAGATAATAAGTTAGCTAACTATGGCTACACCTTC. This translates into CASSVDNKLANYGYTF. This chain joins TRBV28 and TRBJ1-2; unclear D gene. CDR3 length: 16 amino acids. Trimming cost V 5 bases and J 0 bases, with 16 bases left between them. Per germline, CDR1 MDHEN and CDR2 SYDVKM.

The CDR3 bases are TGCGCCAGCAGCCGGGGACAGGGGGCGATCGGCTATGGCTACACCTTC. This codes for CASSRGQGAIGYGYTF. The genes are TRBV4-1 and TRBJ1-2, with 12 bases fitting TRBD1. The CDR3 spans 16 residues. Germline CDR1 MGHRA, CDR2 YSYEKL. Trimming at V came to 4 bases and at J to 4 bases, leaving 7 bases not matched to a gene.

This sequence joins TRBV29-1 and TRBJ2-1; no clear D gene. Germline V gene data show CDR1 as SQVTM and CDR2 as ANQGSEA. Trimming took off 3 bases at V and 0 bases at J, with 12 bases between the two ends. The CDR3 covers 15 residues. CDR3 in amino acids: CSVDSVLFSYNEQFF. The CDR3 region has the DNA TGCAGCGTTGATTCAGTTCTTTTCTCCTACAATGAGCAGTTCTTC.

This clone was counted only a few times. The chain links TRBV2 to TRBJ2-1; TRBD2 matches 7 bases. The CDR3 contains 15 residues. CDR1 is SNHLY, CDR2 FYNNEI, per germline. With 2 bases clipped from V and 4 bases from J, the junction kept 5 bases outside the gene matches. The CDR3 loop is CASSERAGDYNEQFF. As DNA, the CDR3 is TGTGCCAGCAGTGAAAGGGCGGGAGATTACAATGAGCAGTTCTTC.

The V call is TRBV27, the J call TRBJ1-1; the D is unclear. Germline V gene data show CDR1 as MNHEY and CDR2 as SMNVEV (reference sequence). The V end was cut by 3 bases, the J end by 4 bases, with 12 bases between. The CDR3 is 14 amino acids. CDR3 in amino acids: CASSFLSGSTEAFF. CDR3 nucleotide sequence: TGTGCCAGCAGTTTCCTCTCGGGGAGCACTGAAGCTTTCTTT.

V usage is TRBV5-1 and J usage is TRBJ1-1; D may be TRBD1 (5 bases). This CDR3 region has 14 residues. V was trimmed by 4 bases and J by 3 bases, leaving 13 bases between them. Germline assignment: CDR1 SGHRS and CDR2 YFSETQ. CDR3 in DNA: TGCGCCAGCAGCGGGGGGGGAGGGTACACTGAAGCTTTCTTT. Translated: CASSGGGGYTEAFF.

The V and J genes are TRBV7-9 and TRBJ2-2; D remains ambiguous. The CDR3 has 15 amino acids. V was clipped by 2 bases and J by 6 bases, with 13 bases between them. The germline CDR1 and CDR2 sequences are SEHNR and FQNEAQ (reference sequence). The CDR3 region is CASSLKSGWAGELFF. CDR3 nucleotide sequence: TGTGCCAGCAGCTTAAAATCGGGTTGGGCCGGGGAGCTGTTTTTT.

The chain joins TRBV29-1 to TRBJ2-5; D possibly corresponds to TRBD1 (6 bases). This CDR3 spans 12 amino acids. Per the germline V gene, CDR1 is SQVTM and CDR2 is ANQGSEA. V was shortened by 4 bases and J by 9 bases, with 15 bases between the two germline ends. Here the CDR3 DNA reads TGCAGCGTTGCGTCGGGGACACAGGCCCAGTACTTC. Encoded protein: CSVASGTQAQYF.

The chain combines TRBV9 with TRBJ2-5; 7 bases match TRBD2. The CDR3 loop spans 19 amino acids. CDR1 SGDLS and CDR2 YYNGEE come from the germline V gene. With 0 bases clipped from V and 4 bases from J, the junction kept 18 bases outside the gene matches. In DNA, the CDR3 is TGTGCCAGCAGCGTAGGAAATAGCGGGCTAGGCGGAGGAATAGAGACCCAGTACTTC. This encodes CASSVGNSGLGGGIETQYF.

The chain joins TRBV11-2 to TRBJ1-2; 8 bases are a match to TRBD1. The CDR3 is 13 residues long. Germline values: CDR1 SGHAT, CDR2 FQNNGV. Trimming at V came to 5 bases and at J to 7 bases, leaving 6 bases not matched to a gene. CDR3 coding DNA: TGTGCCAGCAGCACGGACAGGGCGAGTGGCTACACCTTC. Residues: CASSTDRASGYTF.

V is TRBV6-5 and J is TRBJ1-2; TRBD1 aligns across 7 bases. Germline lookup yields CDR1 MNHEY and CDR2 SVGAGI. The CDR3 length is 14 residues. The trim removed 2 bases at V and 5 bases at J, leaving 5 bases unmatched. The CDR3 DNA sequence: TGTGCCAGCAGTTACGACAGGGTGGCGTATGGCTACACCTTC. Its translation is CASSYDRVAYGYTF.

This clone occurred once. The genes are TRBV27 and TRBJ2-3; 8 bases agree with TRBD1. Germline V CDR1 and CDR2: MNHEY, SMNVEV (reference sequence). The junction had 1 base not matched to a gene; V was cut back by 8 bases and J by 0 bases. The CDR3 is 13 amino acids. The DNA for the CDR3 is TGTGCCAGCCGGGACAGGAGCACAGATACGCAGTATTTT. Amino acids: CASRDRSTDTQYF.

The chain recombines TRBV6-1 with TRBJ2-7, with a weak D call TRBD1 (6 bases). V was trimmed by 7 bases and J by 6 bases, leaving 13 bases between them. Germline values: CDR1 MNHNS, CDR2 SASEGT. CDR3 length equals 12 residues. The CDR3 sequence is CASNYQGREQYF. The CDR3 nucleotides are TGTGCCAGCAACTACCAGGGGCGCGAGCAGTACTTC.

The rearrangement links TRBV25-1 to TRBJ1-5; D gene uncertain. The CDR3 is made up of 11 amino acids. Germline CDR1 is MGHDK and CDR2 is SYGVNS. V lost 3 bases and J lost 8, with 5 bases in between. CDR3 bases: TGTGCCAGCAGTGACCAGGAGCCCCAGCATTTT. It specifies CASSDQEPQHF.

The V call is TRBV6-5, the J call TRBJ2-3; D remains ambiguous. Trimming cost V 5 bases and J 0 bases, with 9 bases left between them. The germline CDR1 and CDR2 sequences are MNHEY and SVGAGI. The CDR3 sequence is 14 residues long. CDR3 bases: TGTGCCAGCAGTCCGACTCGTAGCACAGATACGCAGTATTTT. It codes for CASSPTRSTDTQYF.

The chain employs TRBV14 and TRBJ2-7; 12 bases fit TRBD2. The CDR3 is 16 amino acids. Germline assignment: CDR1 SGHDN and CDR2 FVKESK. V shed 3 bases, J shed 7 bases, and the junction held 10 bases outside the gene matches. Here the CDR3 reads CASSHPLAGGPGEQYF. The CDR3 nucleotides are TGTGCCAGCAGCCACCCCCTAGCGGGAGGGCCAGGGGAGCAGTACTTC.

The CDR3 nucleotides are TGCGCCAGCAGTGAGTCGACTAGCGGGGGGGTCTCCACAGATACGCAGTATTTT. Translated: CASSESTSGGVSTDTQYF. The V gene is TRBV10-1, the J gene TRBJ2-3; 14 bases align to TRBD2. CDR1 is WNHNN, CDR2 SYGVQD, per germline (reference sequence). This CDR3 is built from 18 residues. V shed 0 bases, J shed 2 bases, and the junction held 4 bases outside the gene matches.

The CDR3 DNA reads TGCGCCAGCAGCTGGGGCGGGCGACTAGAGACCGGGGAGCTGTTTTTT. Translating it yields CASSWGGRLETGELFF. This sequence joins TRBV5-1 and TRBJ2-2; maybe TRBD2 (6 bases). CDR3 size: 16 residues. Trimming shortened V by 3 bases and J by 5 bases, and 17 bases separated the two germline ends. Germline CDR1 reads SGHRS; CDR2 reads YFSETQ.

The gene calls are TRBV7-6 and TRBJ2-7; the match to TRBD2 covers 9 bases. Germline trimming cut 0 bases from V and 6 bases from J; bases unmatched to any gene: 6. CDR3 length equals 15 residues. The germline CDR1 and CDR2 sequences are SGHVS and FNYEAQ. CDR3 loop: CASSLASGRAAEQYF. The CDR3 DNA sequence: TGTGCCAGCAGCTTAGCTAGCGGGAGAGCGGCCGAGCAGTACTTC.